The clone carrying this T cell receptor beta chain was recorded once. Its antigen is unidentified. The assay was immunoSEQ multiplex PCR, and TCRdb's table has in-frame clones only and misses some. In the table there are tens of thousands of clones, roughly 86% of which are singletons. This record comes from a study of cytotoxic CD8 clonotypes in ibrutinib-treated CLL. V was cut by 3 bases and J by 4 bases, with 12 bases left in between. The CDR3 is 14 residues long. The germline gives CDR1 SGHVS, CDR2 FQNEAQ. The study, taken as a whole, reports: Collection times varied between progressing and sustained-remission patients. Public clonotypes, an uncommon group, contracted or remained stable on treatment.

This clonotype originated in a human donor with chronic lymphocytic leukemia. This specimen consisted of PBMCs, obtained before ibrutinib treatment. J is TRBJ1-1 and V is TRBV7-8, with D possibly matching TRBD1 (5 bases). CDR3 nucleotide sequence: TGTGCCAGCAGCTTGGCCGCGCAGGGCACTGAAGCTTTCTTT. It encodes CASSLAAQGTEAFF.